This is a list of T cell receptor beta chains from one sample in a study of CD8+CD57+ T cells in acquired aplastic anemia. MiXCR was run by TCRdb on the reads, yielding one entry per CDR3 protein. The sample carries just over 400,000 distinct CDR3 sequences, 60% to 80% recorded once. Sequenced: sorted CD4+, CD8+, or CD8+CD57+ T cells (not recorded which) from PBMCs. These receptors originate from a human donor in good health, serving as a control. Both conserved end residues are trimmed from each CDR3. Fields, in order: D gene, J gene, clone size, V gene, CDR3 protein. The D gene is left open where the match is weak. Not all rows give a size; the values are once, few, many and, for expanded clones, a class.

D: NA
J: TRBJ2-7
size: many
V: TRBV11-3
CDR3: ASSRGTEAYEQY

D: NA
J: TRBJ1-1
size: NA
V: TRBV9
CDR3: ASSSTIGDGYTAF

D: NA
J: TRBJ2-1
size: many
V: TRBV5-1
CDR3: ASSPQRGGPYNEQF

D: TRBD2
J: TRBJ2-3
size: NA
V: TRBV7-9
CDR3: ASRFLSGGELPQDTQY

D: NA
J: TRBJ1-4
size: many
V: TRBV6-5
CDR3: ASRSNRDGNEKLF

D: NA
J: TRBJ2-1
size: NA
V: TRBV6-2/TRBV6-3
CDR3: ASRQADSGLDEQF

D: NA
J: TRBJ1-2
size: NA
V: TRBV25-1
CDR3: SFCALGPGGNYGYT

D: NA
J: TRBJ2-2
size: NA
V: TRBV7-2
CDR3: ASSRAAGNSTGVF

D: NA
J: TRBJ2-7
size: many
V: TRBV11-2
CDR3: ASSLDRAREQY

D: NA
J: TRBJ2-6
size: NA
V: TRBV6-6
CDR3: ASTKGLGANVLT

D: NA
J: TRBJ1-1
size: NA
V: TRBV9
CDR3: ASSSRPGLSNDAF

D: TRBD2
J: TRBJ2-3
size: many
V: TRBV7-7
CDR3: ASSPLSGGGADTQY

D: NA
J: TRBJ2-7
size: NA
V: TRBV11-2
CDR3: ASSPMGEKY

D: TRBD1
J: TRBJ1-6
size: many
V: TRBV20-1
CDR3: SANEDRVVNNSPLH

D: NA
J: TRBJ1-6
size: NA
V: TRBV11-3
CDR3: ASRKDVDSPLH

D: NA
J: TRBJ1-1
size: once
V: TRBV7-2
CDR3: ASSLETHRRDTQAF

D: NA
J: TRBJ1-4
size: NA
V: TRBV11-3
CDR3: ASFAGGANEKLF

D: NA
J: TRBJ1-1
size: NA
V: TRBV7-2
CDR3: ASSLEAPMNTEAEAF

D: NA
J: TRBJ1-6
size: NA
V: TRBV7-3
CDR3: ASSTDSVESSPL

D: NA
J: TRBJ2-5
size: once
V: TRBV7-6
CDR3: AGAAEETQN

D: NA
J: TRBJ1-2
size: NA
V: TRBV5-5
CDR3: ASSLVVARFGYT

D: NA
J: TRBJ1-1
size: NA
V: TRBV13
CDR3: ASIPGQNMNTEAF